The 15 T cell receptor beta chains below were found in one sample sequenced in a study of T-cell memory formation after mild COVID-19 (dated by TCRdb to the early 2020s). Libraries were constructed by 5' RACE. Instrument used: Illumina NovaSeq 6000. The raw public reads went through TCRdb reprocessing: fastp at Q25, MiXCR clone calling, in-frame beta chains kept. CDR3 protein sequences are deduplicated, and each keeps its most common genes and DNA. This sample has some 250,000 distinct CDR3 sequences in its table, and more than 15% of those were observed once. Roughly 23% of the sample is held by the ten biggest clonotypes. The sequenced sample was PBMCs or a T cell subset sorted from them (not recorded which). The receptors shown here come from a man younger than 35 who had mild COVID-19 (a few samples of this study predate the infection). The sample titles of this study are shuffled in the database, so cell type and time point are left out; the donor was told from shared clones.

V gene TRBV12-3 or TRBV12-4 combines with J gene TRBJ2-2; a weak D match, TRBD2 (6 bases). This CDR3 spans 15 amino acids. V lost 3 bases and J lost 0, with 8 bases in between. The CDR3 region has the DNA TGTGCCAGCAGTTTGCGGGGAACGAACACCGGGGAGCTGTTTTTT. Translation gives CASSLRGTNTGELFF.

This chain uses TRBV20-1 with TRBJ2-2, with D perhaps matching TRBD1 (5 bases). V was shortened by 0 bases and J by 5 bases, with 7 bases between the two germline ends. Germline assignment: CDR1 DFQATT and CDR2 SNEGSKA (reference sequence). The CDR3 extends over 13 amino acids. CDR3 DNA sequence: TGCAGTGCTAGAGATACAGGTACCGGGGAGCTGTTTTTT. This encodes CSARDTGTGELFF.

This clonotype was seen a few times. The chain links TRBV12-3 or TRBV12-4 to TRBJ2-1; 13 bases are shared with TRBD2. V shed 5 bases and J 9 bases; nucleotides not matched to a gene: 7. The length of the CDR3 is 15 residues. Written as DNA, the CDR3 is TGTGCCAGCAGTCCTACTAGCGGGGGGGCAATTGAGCAGTTCTTC. Its protein product is CASSPTSGGAIEQFF.

A few counts support this clonotype. The chain combines TRBV4-3 with TRBJ2-3; 10 bases fit TRBD1. Germline V gene data show CDR1 as LGHNA and CDR2 as YSLEER. There are 15 residues in the CDR3. J lost 5 bases, V lost 2 bases, and 4 bases had no gene match. CDR3 nucleotides: TGCGCCAGCAGCCAACGTGGACAGGGGGGAGATACGCAGTATTTT. Protein: CASSQRGQGGDTQYF.

This rearrangement joins TRBV20-1 to TRBJ2-5; D is unresolved. CDR3 size: 12 residues. Germline V gives CDR1 DFQATT, CDR2 SNEGSKA (reference sequence). The V end was cut by 6 bases, the J end by 4 bases, with 12 bases between. The CDR3 spells CSAGWRRETQYF. The CDR3, as DNA: TGCAGTGCGGGGTGGCGGCGAGAGACCCAGTACTTC.

The chain carries TRBV11-2 and TRBJ2-3; a possible D gene is TRBD1 (6 bases). CDR1 and CDR2 (germline): SGHAT, FQNNGV. This CDR3 is 16 amino acids long. V lost 4 bases and J lost 0, with 14 bases in between. CDR3 sequence reads: CASSSRTVGSTDTQYF. CDR3 in DNA: TGTGCCAGCAGCTCCAGGACAGTTGGGAGCACAGATACGCAGTATTTT.

This chain links TRBV4-3 with TRBJ2-2; D unclear. Germline V CDR1 and CDR2: LGHNA, YSLEER. CDR3 size: 13 residues. Deletions cut 4 bases from V and 6 bases from J, with 9 bases between. DNA for the CDR3: TGCGCCAGCAGCCCCCAGGACCCCGGGGAGCTGTTTTTT. Residues: CASSPQDPGELFF.

The chain couples TRBV12-3 or TRBV12-4 to TRBJ1-1; 7 positions agree with TRBD1. Losses at the gene ends were 5 bases for V and 1 base for J; bases not matched to a gene: 7. The CDR3 length is 15 residues. The CDR3 sequence: CASSTGQDRNTEAFF. CDR3 DNA sequence: TGTGCCAGCAGTACCGGACAGGATCGGAACACTGAAGCTTTCTTT.

The chain couples TRBV28 to TRBJ2-1; D call uncertain. Trimming left V 7 bases short and J 7 bases short, with 8 bases between. The CDR3 contains 11 residues. The germline gives CDR1 MDHEN, CDR2 SYDVKM. CDR3 nucleotides: TGTGCCAGCACGAGTCTGAATGAGCAGTTCTTC. Translation: CASTSLNEQFF.

This clonotype was picked up a small number of times. The chain has TRBV5-1 and TRBJ1-2; D gene ambiguous. Trimming pared 1 base from V and 7 bases from J, leaving 14 bases between. Germline V gene lookup returns CDR1 SGHRS and CDR2 YFSETQ. The CDR3 is 14 residues long. The CDR3 coding sequence is TGCGCCAGCAGCTTGACACCCTTCTCCTCTGGCTACACCTTC. It is translated as CASSLTPFSSGYTF.

The V and J genes are TRBV30 and TRBJ1-3; D not certain. V shed 5 bases and J shed 1 base, with 6 bases lying between them. The length of the CDR3 is 12 residues. Germline CDR1 GTSNPN, CDR2 SVGIG (reference sequence). CDR3 residues: CAWGMSGNTIYF. CDR3 coding DNA: TGTGCCTGGGGGATGTCTGGAAACACCATATATTTT.

This clonotype appeared many times. The chain carries TRBV5-1 and TRBJ1-6; 9 bases line up with TRBD1. Losses at the gene ends were 4 bases for V and 9 bases for J; bases not matched to a gene: 8. Germline V gives CDR1 SGHRS, CDR2 YFSETQ. CDR3 length: 15 residues. The CDR3 spells CASSDRTGGVSPLHF. As DNA, the CDR3 is TGCGCCAGCAGCGACCGAACAGGGGGCGTTTCACCCCTCCACTTT. The entire variable domain, with the rest obtained from reference TRBV5-1 and TRBJ1-6, is as follows: KAGVTQTPRYLIKTRGQQVTLSCSPISGHRSVSWYQQTPGQGLQFLFEYFSETQRNKGNFPGRFSGRQFSNSRSEMNVSTLELGDSALYLCASSDRTGGVSPLHFGNGTRLTVT.

This sequence joins TRBV20-1 and TRBJ2-3; no firm D call. The CDR3 has 11 amino acids. CDR1 and CDR2 from the germline V gene are DFQATT and SNEGSKA (reference sequence). Trimming pared 5 bases from V and 6 bases from J, leaving 9 bases between. CDR3 DNA sequence: TGCAGTGCTTTCGGACGGGATACGCAGTATTTT. This codes for CSAFGRDTQYF.

The chain couples TRBV27 to TRBJ1-5; D is perhaps TRBD1 (5 bases). The CDR3 consists of 14 residues. Germline CDR1 and CDR2: MNHEY and SMNVEV (reference sequence). V lost 4 bases, J lost 5 bases, and 12 bases lay in between. The chain's CDR3 is CASSSRDSDQPQHF. CDR3 bases: TGTGCCAGCAGTTCCCGGGACTCAGATCAGCCCCAGCATTTT.

The V and J genes are TRBV5-1 and TRBJ1-1; maybe TRBD1 (5 bases). The V end was cut by 0 bases, the J end by 4 bases, with 13 bases between. There are 15 residues in the CDR3. Germline V gene data show CDR1 as SGHRS and CDR2 as YFSETQ. The CDR3 loop is CASSLGPQGGTEAFF. CDR3 nucleotides: TGCGCCAGCAGCTTGGGCCCCCAGGGCGGCACTGAAGCTTTCTTT.